This T cell receptor (beta chain) appears in the sequencing data of a study of T cells in Graves' hyperthyroidism and ophthalmopathy. Study-wide findings and caveats: Separation of ophthalmopathy from stable hyperthyroidism was achieved by a 13 V-J model.

A note on this clonotype: Its antigen is not identified.

RNA transcripts served as the template for amplifying TCR beta CDR3 regions. HTBI primers drove first-round RT-PCR of the TCR CDR3. Each CDR3 protein is one row after TCRdb ran MiXCR on the multiplex PCR reads. Of 200,000 to 250,000 distinct CDR3 sequences in the sample, about 15% were seen once. Absence of ophthalmopathy progression within 18 months defined stable Graves' hyperthyroidism. These patients, aged 18 to 65, had recently diagnosed hyperthyroidism lasting under 2 months. Sequencing was performed on blood. The TCR sequence derives from a man in his forties or fifties with Graves' hyperthyroidism.

The CDR3 DNA sequence: TGTGCCAGCAGCTACGACAGCCCGGGACTAGCGGAGCCCTCCTACGAGCAGTACTTC. This codes for CASSYDSPGLAEPSYEQYF. This chain connects TRBV11-1 to TRBJ2-7, with TRBD2 matching over 11 bases. Looked up from germline, CDR1 is SGHAT and CDR2 is FQDESV (reference sequence). The J segment lost 0 bases and the V segment lost 4 bases, leaving 14 bases of the junction unmatched. This CDR3 comprises 19 residues.